The source of this T cell receptor (beta chain) is a study of post-analysis software for immune sequencing data. Looking at the study overall: The study covered relapsing-remitting, secondary progressive and progressive-relapsing courses of multiple sclerosis. Points from the study as a whole: In patients, TRBV5-6, TRBV5-1 and TRBV20-1 belonged to 4 or 5 TRBV segments found more frequently than in controls. F measure clustering grouped samples strongly by preparation batch. In multiple sclerosis, normalized Chao1 diversity was significantly below that of controls.

The authors incorporated unique molecular identifiers into the TCR beta cDNA libraries. Researchers reported about 500,000 cDNA molecules coming from about 1 to 10 million T cells. MiXCR, run by TCRdb on the PCR reads, gives a single entry per CDR3 protein. Of hundreds of thousands of distinct CDR3 sequences detected, 30% appear once; the ten largest clones hold more than 0.45%. There are a few counts of this clonotype. Its antigen is not known. Germline V CDR1 and CDR2: SGHDT, YYEEEE. This CDR3 has 13 residues. The germline V and J ends were trimmed by 7 bases and 3 bases, with 11 bases remaining between them.

The sample was blood. The TCR comes from a girl aged 5-17 years with multiple sclerosis. The chain is built from TRBV5-6 and TRBJ2-1, with D maybe TRBD1 (6 bases). CDR3 loop: CASRGGFYNEQFF. In DNA, the CDR3 is TGTGCCAGCCGTGGGGGCTTCTACAATGAGCAGTTCTTC. Complete variable domain (other parts from reference TRBV5-6 and TRBJ2-1): DAGVTQSPTHLIKTRGQQVTLRCSPKSGHDTVSWYQQALGQGPQFIFQYYEEEERQRGNFPDRFSGHQFPNYSSELNVNALLLGDSALYLCASRGGFYNEQFFGPGTRLTVL.